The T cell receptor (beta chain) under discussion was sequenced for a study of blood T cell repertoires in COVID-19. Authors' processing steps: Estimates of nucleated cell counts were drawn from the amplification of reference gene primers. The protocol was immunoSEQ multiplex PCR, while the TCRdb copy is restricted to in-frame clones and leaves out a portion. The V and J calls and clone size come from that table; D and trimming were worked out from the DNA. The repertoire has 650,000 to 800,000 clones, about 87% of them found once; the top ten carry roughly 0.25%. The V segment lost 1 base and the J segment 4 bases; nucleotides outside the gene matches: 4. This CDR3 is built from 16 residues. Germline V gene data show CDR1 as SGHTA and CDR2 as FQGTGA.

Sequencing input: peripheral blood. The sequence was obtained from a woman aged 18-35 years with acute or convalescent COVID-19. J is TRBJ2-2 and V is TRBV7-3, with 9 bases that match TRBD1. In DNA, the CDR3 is TGTGCCAGCAGCTTAATAGGGACAGGGTCCACCGGGGAGCTGTTTTTT. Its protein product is CASSLIGTGSTGELFF. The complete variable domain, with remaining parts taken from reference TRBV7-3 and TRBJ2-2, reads GAGVSQTPSNKVTEKGKYVELRCDPISGHTALYWYRQSLGQGPEFLIYFQGTGAADDSGLPNDRFFAVRPEGSVSTLKIQRTERGDSAVYLCASSLIGTGSTGELFFGEGSRLTVL.